A few counts support the clone carrying this T cell receptor (beta chain). Antigen unknown. The sample comes from a study of CD8+CD57+ T cells in acquired aplastic anemia. At the level of the study: Recorded DNA amounts for sorted CD4+ and CD8+ cells had an average of roughly 3.4 ug. An average of about 10.8 million reads for CD4+ cells was obtained from healthy donors.

The CDR3 totals 14 residues. The ends were cut back, 1 base at V and 1 base at J, with 7 bases in the middle. Germline V gene lookup returns CDR1 LNHDA and CDR2 SQIVND (reference sequence). General observations from the study: It was found that twenty-nine CD8+ CDR3 sequences were shared between patients and controls. Statistical testing detected no significant gap in CD8+ Simpson's diversity between patients and controls.

Both TCR beta VDJ combination and CDR3 sequence profiling were carried out. Genomic DNA was the template for this profiling. TCRdb reprocessed the reads with MiXCR, giving one entry per CDR3 protein. There are roughly 420,000 distinct CDR3 sequences in the sample; 60% to 80% occur only once, and more than 3.5% lies in the top ten. The chain carries TRBV19 and TRBJ1-1; D is unresolved. The receptor was derived from a human donor in good health, serving as a control. The material sequenced was sorted CD4+, CD8+, or CD8+CD57+ T cells (not recorded which) from PBMCs. The CDR3 loop is CASSIGPSNTEAFF. The CDR3 coding sequence is TGTGCCAGTAGTATAGGACCGTCGAACACTGAAGCTTTCTTT.